This T cell receptor beta chain derives from a study of CD8+CD57+ T cells in acquired aplastic anemia. Overall study: The DNA of sorted CD4+ and CD8+ cells averaged around 3 ug. Whole-study results and caveats: No significant difference in CD8+ Simpson's diversity was found between patients and controls. Patients and controls turned out to have twenty-nine CD8+ CDR3 sequences in common.

CDR1 SNHLY and CDR2 FYNNEI come from the germline V gene. This CDR3 spans 11 amino acids. V lost 8 bases and J 3 bases, leaving 8 bases between the germline ends. In the case of this clonotype: Its antigen is as yet unknown.

Investigators profiled TCR beta VDJ and CDR3 from genomic DNA template. TCRdb redid the calling of the reads with MiXCR, one entry per CDR3 protein. The top ten clones hold about 1% of a sample with 150,000 to 200,000 distinct CDR3 sequences, around half of them seen once. In patients chosen for sequencing, flow cytometry had shown CD8+CD57+ cell expansion. The sequence derives from a human donor with aplastic anemia. This rearrangement joins TRBV2 to TRBJ2-7; unclear D gene. Sequencing was done on a sample of sorted CD4+, CD8+, or CD8+CD57+ T cells (not recorded which) from PBMCs. CDR3 sequence: CASHLVYEQYF. DNA for the CDR3: TGTGCCAGCCACCTAGTCTACGAGCAGTACTTC. Drawing the rest from reference TRBV2 and TRBJ2-7, the complete variable domain is EPEVTQTPSHQVTQMGQEVILRCVPISNHLYFYWYRQILGQKVEFLVSFYNNEISEKSEIFDDQFSVERPDGSNFTLKIRSTKLEDSAMYFCASHLVYEQYFGPGTRLTVT.